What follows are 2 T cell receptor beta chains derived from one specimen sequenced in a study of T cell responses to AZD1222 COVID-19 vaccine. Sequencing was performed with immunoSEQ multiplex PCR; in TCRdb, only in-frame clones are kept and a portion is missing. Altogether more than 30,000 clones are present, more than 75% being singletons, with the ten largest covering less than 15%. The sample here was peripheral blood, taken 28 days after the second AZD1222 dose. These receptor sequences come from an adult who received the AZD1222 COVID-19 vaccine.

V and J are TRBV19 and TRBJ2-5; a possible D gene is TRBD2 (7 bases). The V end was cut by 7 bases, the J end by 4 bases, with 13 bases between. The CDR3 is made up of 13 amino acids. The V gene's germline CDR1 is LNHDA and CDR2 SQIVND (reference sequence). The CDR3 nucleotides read TGTGCCAGTAAGGGGGGGGTAGGAGAGACCCAGTACTTC. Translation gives CASKGGVGETQYF. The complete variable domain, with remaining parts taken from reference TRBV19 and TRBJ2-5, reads DGGITQSPKYLFRKEGQNVTLSCEQNLNHDAMYWYRQDPGQGLRLIYYSQIVNDFQKGDIAEGYSVSREKKESFPLTVTSAQKNPTAFYLCASKGGVGETQYFGPGTRLLVL.

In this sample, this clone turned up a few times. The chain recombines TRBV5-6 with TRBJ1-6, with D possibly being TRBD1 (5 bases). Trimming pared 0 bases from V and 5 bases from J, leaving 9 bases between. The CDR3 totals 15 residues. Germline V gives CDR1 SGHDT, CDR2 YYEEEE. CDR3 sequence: CASSLVQGDNSPLHF. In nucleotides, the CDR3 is TGTGCCAGCAGCTTGGTGCAGGGCGATAATTCACCCCTCCACTTT.